The 15 T cell receptor beta chains listed next were all sequenced from one sample in a study of shared clonotypes between healthy human individuals. The repertoire was sequenced with immunoSEQ multiplex PCR; TCRdb's copy has only in-frame clones and lacks some. The repertoire includes 2.3 million or so clones, just over 90% of them detected once, and about 0.39% sits in the top ten. Source material: naive CD4+ T cells from PBMCs. As for subset: CD45RA+ positively selected. Receptors were obtained from a man between 18 and 35 years old in good health. Some clones in this sample may be carry-over from other donors' samples.

V is TRBV7-3 and J is TRBJ2-1; possible D gene TRBD1, 6 bases. The CDR3 is made up of 15 amino acids. The V and J ends lost 5 bases and 9 bases respectively, with 20 bases between them. CDR1 is SGHTA and CDR2 is FQGTGA in the germline V gene. The CDR3 reads CASSPEDRSVSEQFF. CDR3 nucleotide sequence: TGTGCCAGCAGCCCCGAAGACAGGTCGGTGAGTGAGCAGTTCTTC.

The chain joins TRBV27 to TRBJ1-5, with TRBD1 as a possible D gene (6 bases). CDR1 is MNHEY, CDR2 SMNVEV, per germline (reference sequence). The germline V and J ends were trimmed by 3 bases and 6 bases, with 15 bases remaining between them. There are 15 residues in the CDR3. The chain's CDR3 is CASSFNGGRSQPQHF. The CDR3 nucleotides are TGTGCCAGCAGTTTTAACGGGGGCCGGAGTCAGCCCCAGCATTTT.

The rearrangement links TRBV5-4 to TRBJ1-5; D is unresolved. The CDR3 runs to 13 residues. CDR1 is SGHNT, CDR2 YYREEE, per germline (reference sequence). V lost 0 bases and J 8 bases, leaving 9 bases between the germline ends. The DNA for the CDR3 is TGTGCCAGCAGCTTGGCCAACGGGGAGCCCCAGCATTTT. Its protein is CASSLANGEPQHF.

V and J are TRBV14 and TRBJ1-4; 7 nucleotides match TRBD1. Trimming removed 5 bases from V and 6 bases from J; junction bases left unmatched: 6. The germline V gene encodes CDR1 SGHDN and CDR2 FVKESK. The CDR3 runs 14 residues. The CDR3 DNA is TGTGCCAGCAGCAGACAGGGATTCTATGAAAAACTGTTTTTT. Protein sequence: CASSRQGFYEKLFF.

The chain carries TRBV25-1 and TRBJ1-3; no clear D gene. This CDR3 comprises 15 residues. Germline V CDR1 and CDR2: MGHDK, SYGVNS. Trimming took 1 base from V and 2 from J, leaving 9 bases between them. CDR3 loop: CASSESWGTGNTIYF. In DNA form, the CDR3 reads TGTGCCAGCAGTGAATCTTGGGGAACTGGAAACACCATATATTTT.

This chain joins TRBV2 and TRBJ2-5; weak D call: TRBD2 (5 bases). Germline V gives CDR1 SNHLY, CDR2 FYNNEI. V lost 7 bases and J 0 bases, leaving 12 bases between the germline ends. This CDR3 contains 14 residues. The DNA for the CDR3 is TGTGCCAGCAAACTGCGAGGGTACCAAGAGACCCAGTACTTC. It specifies CASKLRGYQETQYF.

The chain uses TRBV27 and TRBJ1-1; no definite D call. The CDR3 contains 14 residues. Germline CDR1 is MNHEY and CDR2 is SMNVEV (reference sequence). V was clipped by 3 bases and J by 0 bases, with 8 bases between them. CDR3 sequence: CASSFGLMNTEAFF. The CDR3, as DNA: TGTGCCAGCAGTTTTGGATTGATGAACACTGAAGCTTTCTTT.

Remarks on this clone: This sample includes further DNA sequences coding for the same CDR3. This chain connects TRBV5-1 to TRBJ1-2; TRBD1 aligns across 7 bases. The CDR3 runs to 13 residues. Trimming removed 4 bases from V and 3 bases from J; junction bases left unmatched: 3. In germline, CDR1 is SGHRS, CDR2 YFSETQ. The CDR3 DNA reads as TGCGCCAGCAGCGCTACAGGGGACTATGGCTACACCTTC. It is translated as CASSATGDYGYTF.

The chain recombines TRBV28 with TRBJ2-3, with D possibly being TRBD1 (6 bases). Trimming took 6 bases from V and 3 from J, leaving 10 bases between them. Germline CDR1 and CDR2: MDHEN and SYDVKM. There are 13 residues in the CDR3. CDR3 amino acids: CASRRQVTDTQYF. The CDR3 nucleotides are TGTGCCAGCAGGCGACAGGTAACAGATACGCAGTATTTT.

This chain links TRBV7-9 with TRBJ1-2; D uncertain. CDR1 and CDR2 from the germline V gene are SEHNR and FQNEAQ (reference sequence). This CDR3 region has 15 residues. With 1 base removed from V and 4 bases from J, the gap between germline ends came to 13 bases. DNA for the CDR3: TGTGCCAGCAGCTTAGGGGCAGGAGGTTCCTATGGCTACACCTTC. It yields the protein CASSLGAGGSYGYTF. The full variable domain, completed using reference TRBV7-9 and TRBJ1-2, is DTGVSQNPRHKITKRGQNVTFRCDPISEHNRLYWYRQTLGQGPEFLTYFQNEAQLEKSRLLSDRFSAERPKGSFSTLEIQRTEQGDSAMYLCASSLGAGGSYGYTFGSGTRLTVV.

The chain recombines TRBV10-3 with TRBJ2-7; 7 bases match TRBD2. With V trimmed by 4 bases and J by 1 base, 4 bases remained unmatched. This CDR3 comprises 14 residues. Per the germline V gene, CDR1 is ENHRY and CDR2 is SYGVKD. The chain's CDR3 is CAISGGGGSYEQYF. The CDR3, as DNA: TGTGCCATCAGTGGGGGCGGGGGTTCCTACGAGCAGTACTTC.

The J gene is TRBJ1-4, the V gene TRBV6-6, with D possibly TRBD1 on 5 matching bases. V lost 2 bases, J lost 7 bases, and 11 bases lay in between. Germline CDR1 MNHNY, CDR2 SVGAGI (reference sequence). CDR3 length: 14 residues. The CDR3, as DNA: TGTGCCAGCAGTTACCAGGGCTTTTCTGAAAAACTGTTTTTT. Translating it yields CASSYQGFSEKLFF.

The chain is built from TRBV2 and TRBJ1-5; perhaps TRBD1 as D (5 bases). The germline V gene encodes CDR1 SNHLY and CDR2 FYNNEI. The CDR3 length is 15 residues. With 4 bases removed from V and 1 base from J, the gap between germline ends came to 11 bases. CDR3 sequence: CASSVPGGSNQPQHF. Here the CDR3 DNA reads TGTGCCAGCAGTGTCCCGGGGGGAAGCAATCAGCCCCAGCATTTT.

V is TRBV18 and J is TRBJ2-2, with D uncertain. The CDR3 consists of 14 residues. V dropped 6 bases and J dropped 6 bases, with 14 bases sitting between them. Per the germline V gene, CDR1 is KGHSH and CDR2 is LQKENI. The CDR3 is CASSTASTAGELFF. In DNA form, the CDR3 reads TGTGCCAGCTCCACAGCCTCCACGGCCGGGGAGCTGTTTTTT.

J is TRBJ1-2 and V is TRBV25-1; 7 bases are a match to TRBD1. V lost 3 bases to trimming and J lost 3 bases; unmatched junction nucleotides: 1. This CDR3 comprises 13 residues. Germline V gene sequence: CDR1 MGHDK, CDR2 SYGVNS. The CDR3 region has the DNA TGTGCCAGCAGTGAGGGACAGTACTATGGCTACACCTTC. Its translation is CASSEGQYYGYTF.